The next 21 T cell receptor beta chains were all read from a single sample in a study of PD-1 blockade in classical Hodgkin lymphoma. Repertoires were generated with immunoSEQ multiplex PCR, while TCRdb's copy carries only in-frame clones and drops some. The sample gives over 5,500 clones, approximately 73% of which show up once; under 15% is in the top ten. Sample time point: cycle 4 day 1 (C4D1), after six to seven weeks of nivolumab. Relapse was seen in all patients after autologous stem cell transplantation, and brentuximab vedotin exposure was variable. PBMCs were thawed, and CD8+ T cells were then isolated from them by magnetic negative selection. Material: CD8+ T cells from blood, obtained before the fourth cycle of nivolumab. The receptors were gathered from a human donor with classical Hodgkin lymphoma.

This clone was seen more than once but under ten times. This sequence joins TRBV5-1 and TRBJ2-7; possible D gene TRBD1, 5 bases. There are 15 residues in the CDR3. Trimming stripped 1 base from V and 4 bases from J, with 15 bases between. Germline V CDR1 and CDR2: SGHRS, YFSETQ. The CDR3 sequence: CASSLRQGMRYEQYF. The CDR3 DNA reads as TGCGCCAGCAGCTTGAGGCAGGGTATGAGGTACGAGCAGTACTTC.

V gene TRBV27 combines with J gene TRBJ1-1; TRBD1 matches 11 bases. Germline V gene data show CDR1 as MNHEY and CDR2 as SMNVEV (reference sequence). The CDR3 has 14 residues. V was pared by 6 bases and J by 0 bases, with 0 bases of the junction left unmatched. This chain's CDR3 is CASRDRGLNTEAFF. As DNA, the CDR3 is TGTGCCAGCAGGGACAGGGGGCTGAACACTGAAGCTTTCTTT.

The CDR3 is CASSTLQGKFGYTF. CDR3 coding DNA: TGTGCCAGCAGCACTCTACAGGGGAAGTTTGGCTACACCTTC. The J gene is TRBJ1-2, the V gene TRBV27; 7 bases fit TRBD1. Germline V lookup: CDR1 MNHEY, CDR2 SMNVEV (reference sequence). V dropped 6 bases and J dropped 7; count of bases not matched to a gene: 11. The CDR3 runs to 14 residues.

The chain combines TRBV15 with TRBJ1-2; possibly TRBD1 for D (5 bases). This CDR3 comprises 13 residues. In germline, CDR1 is LNHNV, CDR2 YYDKDF (reference sequence). The V end was cut by 3 bases, the J end by 3 bases, with 8 bases between. The CDR3 region is CATSSGGDYGYTF. The DNA for the CDR3 is TGTGCCACCAGCAGCGGGGGGGACTATGGCTACACCTTC.

This sequence joins TRBV6-5 and TRBJ1-2; a weak D match, TRBD1 (6 bases). The CDR3 runs to 13 residues. Trimming pared 2 bases from V and 6 bases from J, leaving 10 bases between. CDR1 and CDR2 (germline): MNHEY, SVGAGI. The DNA for the CDR3 is TGTGCCAGCAGTTACGGGGGGGCGAATGGCTACACCTTC. The encoded protein is CASSYGGANGYTF.

The J gene is TRBJ2-6, the V gene TRBV7-2; 10 nucleotides match TRBD1. The CDR3 spans 17 residues. V shed 4 bases, J shed 4 bases, and the junction held 7 bases outside the gene matches. CDR1 is SGHTA and CDR2 is FQGNSA in the germline V gene. The CDR3 coding sequence is TGTGCCAGCAGCTCCCGGGACAGGGGTCTGGGGGCCAACGTCCTGACTTTC. This codes for CASSSRDRGLGANVLTF.

This clone was recorded only once. The CDR3 sequence: CASSLGRGSQETQYF. The CDR3 DNA follows: TGTGCCAGCAGCTTAGGCAGGGGCAGCCAAGAGACCCAGTACTTC. The chain recombines TRBV7-9 with TRBJ2-5; D is perhaps TRBD1 (6 bases). CDR1 is SEHNR and CDR2 is FQNEAQ in the germline V gene (reference sequence). V was shortened by 1 base and J by 1 base, with 10 bases between the two germline ends. This CDR3 has 15 residues.

This sequence joins TRBV14 and TRBJ2-3, with TRBD1 as a possible D gene (5 bases). The CDR3 length is 16 residues. Germline V gene sequence: CDR1 SGHDN, CDR2 FVKESK. Trimming removed 1 base at V and 2 bases at J, with 13 bases between. The CDR3 bases are TGTGCCAGCAGCCAAGGCCACGGTGGACACACAGATACGCAGTATTTT. Encoded protein: CASSQGHGGHTDTQYF.

The rearrangement links TRBV7-9 to TRBJ2-1, with D possibly being TRBD2 (5 bases). Germline V lookup: CDR1 SEHNR, CDR2 FQNEAQ (reference sequence). V gave up 6 bases and J gave up 6 bases, with 18 bases separating them. This CDR3 has 15 residues. As DNA, the CDR3 is TGTGCCAGCAGACAAATCGCTAGCCTTCTCAATGAGCAGTTCTTC. Residues: CASRQIASLLNEQFF.

The sample holds one count of this clone. The chain is built from TRBV27 and TRBJ2-7, with TRBD1 identical over 11 bases. This CDR3 has 13 amino acids. Germline CDR1 reads MNHEY; CDR2 reads SMNVEV (reference sequence). With V trimmed by 7 bases and J by 2 bases, 1 base remained unmatched. The CDR3 is CASMGQGAYEQYF. CDR3 nucleotide sequence: TGTGCCAGCATGGGACAGGGGGCCTACGAGCAGTACTTC.

Only a few counts were recorded for this clone. V usage is TRBV6-1 and J usage is TRBJ2-5; 7 nucleotides agree with TRBD2. Germline V gene data show CDR1 as MNHNS and CDR2 as SASEGT. The CDR3 totals 14 residues. The V gene end was trimmed by 6 bases and the J gene end by 5 bases; junction bases not matched to a gene: 9. The CDR3 loop reads CASRLWGGLETQYF. The CDR3 DNA follows: TGTGCCAGCAGATTATGGGGGGGTTTGGAGACCCAGTACTTC.

The V call is TRBV28, the J call TRBJ1-5; a weak D match, TRBD1 (5 bases). The CDR3 is 14 amino acids. The ends were cut back, 3 bases at V and 6 bases at J, with 12 bases in the middle. Germline CDR1 MDHEN, CDR2 SYDVKM. DNA of the CDR3: TGTGCCAGCAGTTTTCGGCAGGGCGGTCAGCCCCAGCATTTT. It is translated as CASSFRQGGQPQHF.

By share of the sample, this clone is medium-sized. The CDR3 sequence is CASSLEAGISLGETQYF. The CDR3 DNA reads TGTGCCAGCAGCTTAGAAGCGGGGATCTCCCTGGGGGAGACCCAGTACTTC. The chain combines TRBV11-2 with TRBJ2-5, with 7 bases matching TRBD2. The length of the CDR3 is 17 residues. The J segment lost 5 bases and the V segment lost 0 bases, leaving 12 bases of the junction unmatched. CDR1 and CDR2 (germline): SGHAT, FQNNGV. Variable domain in full (rest from reference TRBV11-2 and TRBJ2-5): EAGVAQSPRYKIIEKRQSVAFWCNPISGHATLYWYQQILGQGPKLLIQFQNNGVVDDSQLPKDRFSAERLKGVDSTLKIQPAKLEDSAVYLCASSLEAGISLGETQYFGPGTRLLVL.

This chain connects TRBV27 to TRBJ2-2; 7 bases are a match to TRBD1. V was clipped by 7 bases and J by 6 bases; unmatched bases: 2. CDR3 length: 12 residues. Germline CDR1 reads MNHEY; CDR2 reads SMNVEV (reference sequence). This CDR3 is CASTQGAGELFF. In nucleotides, the CDR3 is TGTGCCAGCACCCAGGGGGCCGGGGAGCTGTTTTTT.

The genes are TRBV7-6 and TRBJ2-3, with TRBD1 matching over 9 bases. The CDR3 has 15 residues. Germline CDR1 SGHVS, CDR2 FNYEAQ. V lost 5 bases to trimming and J lost 2 bases; unmatched junction nucleotides: 5. The CDR3 here is CASSRGQGHTDTQYF. The CDR3 DNA follows: TGTGCCAGCAGCCGGGGACAGGGTCACACAGATACGCAGTATTTT.

The chain employs TRBV4-2 and TRBJ1-2; a weak D match, TRBD1 (5 bases). The CDR3 has 14 residues. The V gene's germline CDR1 is LGHNA and CDR2 YNFKEQ. V was clipped by 5 bases and J by 5 bases, with 15 bases between them. For the CDR3, the DNA is TGTGCCAGCAGCTTGGTTCAGGGCCCGTATGGCTACACCTTC. Translating it yields CASSLVQGPYGYTF.

Only a few counts were recorded for this clone. The rearrangement links TRBV29-1 to TRBJ2-2; D tentatively reads TRBD1 or TRBD2 (5 bases each). V lost 4 bases, J lost 7 bases, and 7 bases lay in between. This CDR3 spans 11 amino acids. CDR1 is SQVTM and CDR2 is ANQGSEA in the germline V gene. The CDR3 bases are TGCAGCGTTGGAGGGGTCGGGGAGCTGTTTTTT. Translated, it gives CSVGGVGELFF.

This clone was seen only a few times. The chain links TRBV19 to TRBJ2-7, with 7 bases matching TRBD1. The length of the CDR3 is 15 residues. Germline CDR1 is LNHDA and CDR2 is SQIVND (reference sequence). Unmatched junction bases numbered 15, after V lost 8 bases and J lost 5 bases. DNA of the CDR3: TGTGCCAGTGCACAGGGGTGGAGTAGAGCGAACGAGCAGTACTTC. This sequence encodes CASAQGWSRANEQYF.

The chain uses TRBV19 and TRBJ2-5; D gene uncertain. TRBJ2-7 explains the end of the DNA better; the J call may be wrong. The CDR3 is 14 residues long. Germline assignment: CDR1 LNHDA and CDR2 SQIVND (reference sequence). CDR3 in amino acids: CASSPTPSSYEQYF. The CDR3 DNA sequence: TGTGCCAGTAGTCCCACCCCGTCCTCCTACGAGCAGTACTTC.

The V and J genes are TRBV9 and TRBJ2-5, with 15 bases lining up with TRBD2. V was clipped by 4 bases and J by 5 bases; unmatched bases: 6. From germline, CDR1 is SGDLS and CDR2 YYNGEE. The CDR3 contains 16 residues. CDR3 DNA sequence: TGTGCCAGCAGCCCGGGACTAGCGGGGGGTAGGGAGACCCAGTACTTC. It is translated as CASSPGLAGGRETQYF.

The chain uses TRBV28 and TRBJ2-5; 7 bases map to TRBD2. J lost 5 bases, V lost 7 bases, and 13 bases had no gene match. Germline V gene sequence: CDR1 MDHEN, CDR2 SYDVKM. This CDR3 is built from 15 residues. CDR3 in DNA: TGTGCCAGCACCTATATATCCGGGAGGTTGGAGACCCAGTACTTC. It is translated as CASTYISGRLETQYF.